The text below deals with one T cell receptor beta chain. Antigen: not known. Trimming cost V 0 bases and J 7 bases, with 9 bases left between them. The germline V gene encodes CDR1 MNHEY and CDR2 SVGAGI. The CDR3 runs 13 residues. The data were obtained in a study of T cell responses to AZD1222 COVID-19 vaccine. Study-wide results and limits: White British people made up most donors, females outnumbered males, and clonal diversity was possibly underestimated. Spike-specific TCR depth and breadth grew after two AZD1222 doses. Regions 160-218 and 743-854 dominated among vaccine-associated CD4 TCRs spanning spike.

The data were produced by immunoSEQ multiplex PCR, yet TCRdb's version contains in-frame clones alone and is incomplete. The repertoire holds approximately 91,000 clones, with 85% to 95% as singletons. The receptor was isolated from an adult who received the AZD1222 COVID-19 vaccine. The rearrangement joins TRBV6-5 to TRBJ1-2; D is uncertain. The input for sequencing was peripheral blood, taken 28 days after the second AZD1222 dose. The CDR3: CASSYSNGFGYTF. CDR3 nucleotide sequence: TGTGCCAGCAGTTACTCGAATGGGTTTGGCTACACCTTC.